This paragraph covers one TCR beta chain sequence. Its specificity is not known. This record belongs to a study of shared clonotypes between healthy human individuals. Study outcomes and limitations: It was expected that sequencing depth would affect clonotype sharing among donors. Around 5% was the fraction of naive CD4 clonotypes found shared across a few donors.

The junction had 2 bases not matched to a gene; V was cut back by 8 bases and J by 0 bases. In germline, CDR1 is MDHEN, CDR2 SYDVKM. There are 13 residues in the CDR3. Only in-frame clones appear in the TCRdb table, and some are missing; sequencing was by immunoSEQ multiplex PCR. The repertoire has a few hundred thousand clones, 95% of them found once; the top ten carry roughly 0.1%. The naive CD8 fraction comprised CD45RO-negative cells positively selected for CCR7 and excluded terminally differentiated effector memory CD45RA+ cells. Recent vaccinations or acute infections were absent in the healthy HIV-negative adult donors.

The rearrangement links TRBV28 to TRBJ2-5, with 8 positions matching TRBD2. Sequencing input: naive CD8+ T cells sorted from blood. The receptor was isolated from a woman aged 25-40 years in good health. The CDR3 DNA sequence: TGTGCCAGCGGGACTAGTCACCAAGAGACCCAGTACTTC. It specifies CASGTSHQETQYF.